These 11 T cell receptor beta chains originate from one sample sequenced in a study of cytomegalovirus exposure and HLA in healthy donors. The PCR made use of 60 Vbeta and 13 Jbeta primers. Only in-frame clones appear in the TCRdb table, and some are missing; sequencing was by immunoSEQ multiplex PCR. The repertoire consists of tens of thousands of clones, with about 75% occurring once and the leading ten covering over 2.5%. The source material was PBMCs. These receptors all come from a man in his late teens or twenties in good health and CMV-seronegative.

The CDR3 coding sequence is TGTGCCAGCAGTGGACAGGGACCCCAAGAGACCCAGTACTTC. It yields the protein CASSGQGPQETQYF. This sequence joins TRBV6-6 and TRBJ2-5; 8 bases match TRBD1. V lost 5 bases and J lost 1; bases outside the gene matches: 3. The germline V gene has CDR1 MNHNY and CDR2 SVGAGI (reference sequence). The CDR3 covers 14 residues.

V is TRBV11-2 and J is TRBJ1-5; D might be TRBD1 (6 bases). Germline CDR1 is SGHAT and CDR2 is FQNNGV. V was cut by 5 bases and J by 2 bases, with 10 bases left in between. This CDR3 is 14 amino acids long. The CDR3 coding sequence is TGTGCCAGCAGCCTTAACAGGGGCAATCAGCCCCAGCATTTT. Residues: CASSLNRGNQPQHF.

The chain links TRBV19 to TRBJ1-6; 7 bases match TRBD1. The CDR3 consists of 13 residues. Germline CDR1 and CDR2: LNHDA and SQIVND (reference sequence). J lost 10 bases, V lost 11 bases, and 11 bases had no gene match. The CDR3 coding sequence is TGTGCCGTCGAGACAGGGCCTGAATCACCCCTCCACTTT. Protein sequence: CAVETGPESPLHF.

The CDR3 spells CASTDRDSGYGYTF. The CDR3 DNA is TGTGCCAGTACCGACAGAGATTCGGGCTATGGCTACACCTTC. This rearrangement joins TRBV19 to TRBJ1-2; D might be TRBD1 (5 bases). CDR1 LNHDA and CDR2 SQIVND come from the germline V gene (reference sequence). CDR3 length equals 14 residues. The ends were cut back, 7 bases at V and 4 bases at J, with 16 bases in the middle.

This clone showed up just a few times. The chain uses TRBV5-1 and TRBJ1-2; D is uncertain. V shed 3 bases and J shed 2 bases, with 14 bases lying between them. Germline CDR1 SGHRS, CDR2 YFSETQ. CDR3 size: 15 residues. DNA of the CDR3: TGCGCCAGCAGCTCACATCGGACGGGAAACTATGGCTACACCTTC. Its translation is CASSSHRTGNYGYTF.

V and J are TRBV10-3 and TRBJ1-4; D not certain. Deletions cut 8 bases from V and 3 bases from J, with 10 bases between. CDR1 ENHRY and CDR2 SYGVKD come from the germline V gene. CDR3 size: 13 residues. This chain's CDR3 is CAISVFANEKLFF. In DNA form, the CDR3 reads TGTGCCATCTCAGTCTTCGCTAATGAAAAACTGTTTTTT.

This clone has more than one count but fewer than ten. The chain joins TRBV19 to TRBJ1-2; 8 bases are shared with TRBD1. The V and J ends lost 5 bases and 4 bases, in that order; junction bases with no gene match: 6. CDR3 length: 14 amino acids. Germline V lookup: CDR1 LNHDA, CDR2 SQIVND (reference sequence). The DNA of the CDR3 is TGTGCCAGTAGTGGACAGGGACGTGGCTATGGCTACACCTTC. It codes for CASSGQGRGYGYTF.

This chain joins TRBV19 and TRBJ2-1; D possibly corresponds to TRBD2 (6 bases). The ends were cut back, 3 bases at V and 2 bases at J, with 11 bases in the middle. This CDR3 region has 15 residues. The germline gives CDR1 LNHDA, CDR2 SQIVND (reference sequence). The CDR3, as DNA: TGTGCCAGTAGTATGGGGGGAGGAGCCTACAATGAGCAGTTCTTC. This sequence encodes CASSMGGGAYNEQFF.

The rearrangement uses TRBV19 and TRBJ1-1; 8 nucleotides agree with TRBD1. V gave up 5 bases and J gave up 5 bases; unmatched junction bases: 4. Germline CDR1 and CDR2: LNHDA and SQIVND (reference sequence). The CDR3 totals 13 residues. The DNA for the CDR3 is TGTGCCAGTAGTCCAGGGGGCGCGACTGAAGCTTTCTTT. Amino acid sequence: CASSPGGATEAFF.

The rearrangement links TRBV27 to TRBJ1-6, with no clear D. The CDR3 extends over 13 amino acids. V was shortened by 6 bases and J by 9 bases, with 12 bases between the two germline ends. Germline CDR1 is MNHEY and CDR2 is SMNVEV (reference sequence). CDR3 nucleotides: TGTGCCAGCAGGAGCCCGAGCCCTTCACCCCTCCACTTT. Translating it yields CASRSPSPSPLHF.

The chain joins TRBV11-2 to TRBJ2-3, with D unclear. The CDR3 runs to 15 residues. CDR1 and CDR2 from the germline V gene are SGHAT and FQNNGV. V was pared by 4 bases and J by 3 bases, with 14 bases between. The CDR3 is CASSSDLAWTDTQYF. Here the CDR3 DNA reads TGTGCCAGCAGCTCAGACCTGGCCTGGACAGATACGCAGTATTTT.